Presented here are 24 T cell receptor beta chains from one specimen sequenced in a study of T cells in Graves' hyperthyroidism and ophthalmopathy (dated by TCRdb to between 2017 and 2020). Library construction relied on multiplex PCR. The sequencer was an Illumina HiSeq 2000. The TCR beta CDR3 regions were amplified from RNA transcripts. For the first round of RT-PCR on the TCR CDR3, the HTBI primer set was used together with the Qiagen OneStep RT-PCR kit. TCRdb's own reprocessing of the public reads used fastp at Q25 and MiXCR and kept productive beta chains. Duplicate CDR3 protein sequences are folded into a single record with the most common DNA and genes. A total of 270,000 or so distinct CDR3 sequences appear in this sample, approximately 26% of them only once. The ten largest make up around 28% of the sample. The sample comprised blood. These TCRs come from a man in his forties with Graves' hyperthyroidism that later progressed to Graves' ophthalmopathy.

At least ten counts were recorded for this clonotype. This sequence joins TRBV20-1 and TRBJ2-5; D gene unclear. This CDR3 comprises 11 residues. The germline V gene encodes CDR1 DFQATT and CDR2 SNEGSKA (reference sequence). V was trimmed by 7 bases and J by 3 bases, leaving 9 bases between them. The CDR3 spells CSGIREETQYF. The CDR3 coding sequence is TGCAGTGGGATTCGGGAAGAGACCCAGTACTTC.

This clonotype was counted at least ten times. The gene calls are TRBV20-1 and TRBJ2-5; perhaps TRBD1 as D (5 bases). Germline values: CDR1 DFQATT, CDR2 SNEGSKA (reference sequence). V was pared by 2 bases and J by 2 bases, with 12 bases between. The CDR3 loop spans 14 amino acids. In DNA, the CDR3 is TGCAGTGCTAGAACGACAGAATCTCAAGAGACCCAGTACTTC. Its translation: CSARTTESQETQYF.

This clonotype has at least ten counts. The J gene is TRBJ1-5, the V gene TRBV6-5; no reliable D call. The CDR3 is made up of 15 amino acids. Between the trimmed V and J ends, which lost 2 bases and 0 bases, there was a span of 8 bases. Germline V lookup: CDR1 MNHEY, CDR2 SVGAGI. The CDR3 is CASSYDSFSNQPQHF. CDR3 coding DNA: TGTGCCAGCAGTTACGATAGCTTTAGCAATCAGCCCCAGCATTTT.

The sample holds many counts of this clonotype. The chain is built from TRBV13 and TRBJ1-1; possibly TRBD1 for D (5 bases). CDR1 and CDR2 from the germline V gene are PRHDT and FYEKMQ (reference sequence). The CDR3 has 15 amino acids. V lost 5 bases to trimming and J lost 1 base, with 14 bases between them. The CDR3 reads CASSGPSGANTEAFF. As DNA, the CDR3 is TGTGCCAGCAGCGGTCCGAGTGGGGCGAACACTGAAGCTTTCTTT.

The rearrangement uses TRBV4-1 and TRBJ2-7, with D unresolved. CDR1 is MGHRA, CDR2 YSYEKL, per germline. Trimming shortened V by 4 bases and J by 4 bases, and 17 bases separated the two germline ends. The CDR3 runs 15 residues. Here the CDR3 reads CASSRLPGRRYEQYF. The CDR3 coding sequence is TGCGCCAGCAGCCGTCTACCGGGCCGCCGGTACGAGCAGTACTTC.

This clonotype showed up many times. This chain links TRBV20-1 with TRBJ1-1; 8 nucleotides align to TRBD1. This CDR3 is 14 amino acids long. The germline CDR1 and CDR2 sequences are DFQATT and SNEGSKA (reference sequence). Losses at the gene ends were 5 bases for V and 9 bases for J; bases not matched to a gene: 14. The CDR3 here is CSAAGGDFWGKAFF. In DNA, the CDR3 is TGCAGTGCTGCAGGGGGCGATTTTTGGGGAAAAGCTTTCTTT.

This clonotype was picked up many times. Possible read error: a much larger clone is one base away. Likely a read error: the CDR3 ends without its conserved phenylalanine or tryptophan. The CDR3 DNA reads as TGTGCCAGCAGCCCCCGCGGGGGCGGGGAGCTGTTTTCT. It encodes CASSPRGGGELFS. V usage is TRBV7-3 and J usage is TRBJ2-2, with 7 bases identical to TRBD2. The CDR3 runs 13 residues. Germline V gives CDR1 SGHTA, CDR2 FQGTGA. V gave up 5 bases and J gave up 7 bases; unmatched junction bases: 4.

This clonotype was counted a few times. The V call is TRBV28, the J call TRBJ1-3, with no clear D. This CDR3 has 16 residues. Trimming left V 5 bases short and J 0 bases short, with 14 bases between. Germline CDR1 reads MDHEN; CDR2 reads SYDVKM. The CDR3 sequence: CASSPIDRSSGNTIYF. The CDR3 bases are TGTGCCAGCAGTCCTATCGACCGGAGCTCTGGAAACACCATATATTTT.

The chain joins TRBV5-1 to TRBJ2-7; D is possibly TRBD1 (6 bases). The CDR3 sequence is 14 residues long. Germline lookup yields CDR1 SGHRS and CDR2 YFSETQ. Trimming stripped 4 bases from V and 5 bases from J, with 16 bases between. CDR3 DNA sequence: TGCGCCAGCAGCCTCTACAGGGTAGGAGACGAGCAGTACTTC. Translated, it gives CASSLYRVGDEQYF.

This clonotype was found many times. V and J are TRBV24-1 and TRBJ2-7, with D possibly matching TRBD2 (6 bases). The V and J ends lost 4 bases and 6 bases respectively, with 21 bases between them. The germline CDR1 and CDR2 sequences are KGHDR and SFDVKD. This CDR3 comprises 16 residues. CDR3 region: CATSDPGTQEPCEQYF. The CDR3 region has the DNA TGTGCCACCAGTGACCCGGGGACTCAGGAGCCGTGCGAGCAGTACTTC.

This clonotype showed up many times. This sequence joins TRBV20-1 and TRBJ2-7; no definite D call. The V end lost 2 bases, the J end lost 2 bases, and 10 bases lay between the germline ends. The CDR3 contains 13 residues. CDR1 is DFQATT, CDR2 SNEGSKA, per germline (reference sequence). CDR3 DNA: TGCAGTGCTAGAACCGCTATTCCCTACGAGCAGTACTTC. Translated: CSARTAIPYEQYF.

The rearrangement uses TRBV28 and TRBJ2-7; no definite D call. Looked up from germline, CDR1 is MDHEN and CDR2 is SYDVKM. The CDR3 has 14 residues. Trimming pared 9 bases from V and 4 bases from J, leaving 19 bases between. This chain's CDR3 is CARASGRNPYEQYF. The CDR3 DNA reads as TGTGCCAGAGCCTCAGGACGGAACCCTTACGAGCAGTACTTC.

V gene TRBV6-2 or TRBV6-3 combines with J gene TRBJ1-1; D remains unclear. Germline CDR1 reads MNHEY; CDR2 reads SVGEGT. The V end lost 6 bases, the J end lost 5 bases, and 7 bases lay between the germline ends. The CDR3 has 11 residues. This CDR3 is CASRERTEAFF. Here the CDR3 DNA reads TGTGCCAGCAGGGAACGGACTGAAGCTTTCTTT.

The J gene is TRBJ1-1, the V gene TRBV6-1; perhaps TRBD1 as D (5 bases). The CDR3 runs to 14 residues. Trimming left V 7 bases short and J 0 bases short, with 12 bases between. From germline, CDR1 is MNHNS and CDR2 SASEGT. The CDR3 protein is CASTRQFMNTEAFF. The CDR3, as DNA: TGTGCCAGCACCCGACAGTTTATGAACACTGAAGCTTTCTTT.

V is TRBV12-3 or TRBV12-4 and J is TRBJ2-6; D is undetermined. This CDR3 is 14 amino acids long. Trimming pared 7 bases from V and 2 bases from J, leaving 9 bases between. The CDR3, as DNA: TGTGCCAGCACCGTCGGAACTGGGGCCAACGTCCTGACTTTC. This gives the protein CASTVGTGANVLTF.

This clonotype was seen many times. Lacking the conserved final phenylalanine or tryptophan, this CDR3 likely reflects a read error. The CDR3 region is CASTPPDRYPYEQYL. The CDR3 DNA reads TGTGCCAGCACCCCACCTGACAGGTACCCCTACGAGCAGTACCTC. The rearrangement joins TRBV28 to TRBJ2-7; possible D gene TRBD1, 6 bases. The germline V gene has CDR1 MDHEN and CDR2 SYDVKM. V lost 7 bases to trimming and J lost 2 bases, with 18 bases between them. The CDR3 spans 15 residues.

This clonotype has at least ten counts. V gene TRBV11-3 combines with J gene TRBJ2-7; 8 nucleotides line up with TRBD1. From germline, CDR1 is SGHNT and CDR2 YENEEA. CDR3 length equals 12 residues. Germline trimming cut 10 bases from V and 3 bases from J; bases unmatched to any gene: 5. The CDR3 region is CAIPDRVYEQYF. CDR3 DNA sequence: TGTGCCATTCCGGACAGGGTCTACGAGCAGTACTTC.

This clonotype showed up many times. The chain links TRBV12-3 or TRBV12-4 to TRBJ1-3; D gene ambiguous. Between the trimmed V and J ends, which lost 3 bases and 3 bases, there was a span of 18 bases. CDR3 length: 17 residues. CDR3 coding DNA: TGTGCCAGCAGTTTCTCGTCCCCTGGGGTTCTTGGAAACACCATATATTTT. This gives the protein CASSFSSPGVLGNTIYF.

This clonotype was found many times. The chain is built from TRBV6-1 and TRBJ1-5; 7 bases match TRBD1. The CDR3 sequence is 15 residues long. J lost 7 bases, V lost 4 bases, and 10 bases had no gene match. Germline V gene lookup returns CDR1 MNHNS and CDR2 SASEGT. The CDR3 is CASSATDRVSQPQHF. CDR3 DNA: TGTGCCAGCAGTGCCACTGACAGGGTAAGCCAGCCCCAGCATTTT.

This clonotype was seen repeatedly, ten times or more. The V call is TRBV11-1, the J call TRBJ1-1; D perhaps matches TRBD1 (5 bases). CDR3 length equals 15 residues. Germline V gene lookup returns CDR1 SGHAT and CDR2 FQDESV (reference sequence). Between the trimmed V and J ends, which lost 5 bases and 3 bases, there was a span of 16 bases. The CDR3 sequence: CASSASTGGYTEAFF. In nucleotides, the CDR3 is TGTGCCAGCAGCGCTTCCACTGGGGGGTACACTGAAGCTTTCTTT.

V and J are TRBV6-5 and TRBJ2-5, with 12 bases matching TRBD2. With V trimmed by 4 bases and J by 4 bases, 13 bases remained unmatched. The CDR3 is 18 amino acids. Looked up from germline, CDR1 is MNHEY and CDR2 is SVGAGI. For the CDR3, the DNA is TGTGCCAGCAGTTTTACAACTTCCCCGGGACTAGCGGGAGAGACCCAGTACTTC. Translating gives CASSFTTSPGLAGETQYF.

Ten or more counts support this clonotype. The CDR3 sequence: CASSSHSRQETQYF. Here the CDR3 DNA reads TGTGCCAGTAGTAGTCACAGCCGCCAAGAGACCCAGTACTTC. The gene calls are TRBV19 and TRBJ2-5; D gene unclear. The CDR3 runs to 14 residues. Germline-derived CDR1 and CDR2 are LNHDA and SQIVND (reference sequence). The V and J ends lost 4 bases and 1 base respectively, with 10 bases between them.

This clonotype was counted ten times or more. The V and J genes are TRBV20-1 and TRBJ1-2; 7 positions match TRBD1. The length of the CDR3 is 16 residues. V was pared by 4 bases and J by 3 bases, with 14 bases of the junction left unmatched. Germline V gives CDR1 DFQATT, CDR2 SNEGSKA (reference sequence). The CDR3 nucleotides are TGCAGTGCTACGGACCAGACAGGGCCGGACCACTATGGCTACACCTTC. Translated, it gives CSATDQTGPDHYGYTF.

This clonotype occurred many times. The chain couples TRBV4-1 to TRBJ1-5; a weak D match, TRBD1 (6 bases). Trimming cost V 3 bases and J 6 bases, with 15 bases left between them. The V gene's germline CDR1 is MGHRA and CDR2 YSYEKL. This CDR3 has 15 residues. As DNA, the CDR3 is TGCGCCAGCAGCCATCGACAGGTTGAGGGTCAGCCCCAGCATTTT. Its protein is CASSHRQVEGQPQHF.